The 13 T cell receptor beta chains below come from one sample, sequenced in a study of cytomegalovirus exposure and HLA in healthy donors. The method was immunoSEQ multiplex PCR; TCRdb's version includes in-frame clones alone and lacks a portion of them. Of 150,000 to 160,000 clones in the sample, 86% are singletons; the top ten hold roughly 1.9%. Specimen: PBMCs. The receptor set was obtained from a human donor in good health.

The chain has TRBV25-1 and TRBJ1-1, with 9 nucleotides matching TRBD1. With 8 bases clipped from V and 1 base from J, the junction kept 8 bases outside the gene matches. Germline-derived CDR1 and CDR2 are MGHDK and SYGVNS. This CDR3 comprises 15 residues. The DNA of the CDR3 is TGTGCCAGCCGTCCCGGGACAGGGCCGAACACTGAAGCTTTCTTT. This encodes CASRPGTGPNTEAFF.

The chain joins TRBV4-1 to TRBJ1-1, with 8 bases that match TRBD1. After removal of 3 bases from V and 0 bases from J, the junction contained 6 bases not matched to a gene. The CDR3 has 16 amino acids. The germline CDR1 and CDR2 sequences are MGHRA and YSYEKL. In DNA, the CDR3 is TGCGCCAGCAGCCATCGGACAGGGAACGTGAACACTGAAGCTTTCTTT. Translating gives CASSHRTGNVNTEAFF.

The sample holds one count of this clone. V gene TRBV30 combines with J gene TRBJ2-2, with TRBD2 matching 13 bases. CDR3 length: 19 amino acids. Trimming cost V 2 bases and J 6 bases; bases outside gene matches: 15. CDR1 is GTSNPN and CDR2 is SVGIG in the germline V gene (reference sequence). The CDR3 spells CAWSTGRTSGSRSAGELFF. The CDR3 bases are TGTGCCTGGAGTACAGGCCGGACTAGCGGGAGCCGTTCGGCCGGGGAGCTGTTTTTT.

V gene TRBV15 combines with J gene TRBJ1-3; D is possibly TRBD1 (6 bases). Germline loops: CDR1 LNHNV, CDR2 YYDKDF (reference sequence). The length of the CDR3 is 20 residues. V lost 0 bases and J 8 bases, leaving 29 bases between the germline ends. CDR3 DNA: TGTGCCACCAGCAGAGAGGGGTTATTGAAACAGGGAGATCACGGGGACACCATATATTTT. Protein sequence: CATSREGLLKQGDHGDTIYF. The full variable domain, in which reference TRBV15 and TRBJ1-3 provide the parts outside the CDR3, is DAMVIQNPRYQVTQFGKPVTLSCSQTLNHNVMYWYQQKSSQAPKLLFHYYDKDFNNEADTPDNFQSRRPNTSFCFLDIRSPGLGDTAMYLCATSREGLLKQGDHGDTIYFGEGSWLTVV.

The rearrangement joins TRBV11-2 to TRBJ2-1; possibly TRBD2 for D (5 bases). Per the germline V gene, CDR1 is SGHAT and CDR2 is FQNNGV. The CDR3 is 14 residues long. V lost 3 bases, J lost 6 bases, and 12 bases lay in between. As DNA, the CDR3 is TGTGCCAGCAGCTTTCGGCGGACTCCCAATGAGCAGTTCTTC. Translation: CASSFRRTPNEQFF.

This clone was detected once. This chain joins TRBV5-6 and TRBJ1-2; TRBD1 matches at 8 bases. Per the germline V gene, CDR1 is SGHDT and CDR2 is YYEEEE. The length of the CDR3 is 14 residues. V shed 3 bases, J shed 3 bases, and the junction held 4 bases outside the gene matches. CDR3 region: CASSSGGSDYGYTF. The CDR3, as DNA: TGTGCCAGCAGCTCAGGGGGCTCGGACTATGGCTACACCTTC. Supplemented by reference TRBV5-6 and TRBJ1-2, the full variable domain reads DAGVTQSPTHLIKTRGQQVTLRCSPKSGHDTVSWYQQALGQGPQFIFQYYEEEERQRGNFPDRFSGHQFPNYSSELNVNALLLGDSALYLCASSSGGSDYGYTFGSGTRLTVV.

V and J are TRBV9 and TRBJ2-3; 8 bases map to TRBD2. Germline assignment: CDR1 SGDLS and CDR2 YYNGEE. The J segment lost 2 bases and the V segment lost 4 bases, leaving 9 bases of the junction unmatched. This CDR3 has 16 residues. The CDR3 spells CASSHLSGGDTDTQYF. In DNA form, the CDR3 reads TGTGCCAGCAGCCATCTAAGCGGGGGAGACACAGATACGCAGTATTTT.

This clone was seen once. The rearrangement links TRBV5-1 to TRBJ2-3; tentatively, D is TRBD2 (6 bases). CDR3 length: 15 amino acids. V lost 4 bases and J lost 1, with 13 bases in between. Germline-derived CDR1 and CDR2 are SGHRS and YFSETQ. CDR3 bases: TGCGCCAGCAGCACGTCGGGAGCGGGCACAGATACGCAGTATTTT. Translated: CASSTSGAGTDTQYF.

This chain joins TRBV27 and TRBJ2-1; the D gene is possibly TRBD2 (6 bases). The germline V gene encodes CDR1 MNHEY and CDR2 SMNVEV (reference sequence). V dropped 5 bases and J dropped 7 bases, with 12 bases sitting between them. The CDR3 extends over 13 amino acids. CDR3 sequence (DNA): TGTGCCAGCAGTATGAGACTAGTGAATGAGCAGTTCTTC. This gives the protein CASSMRLVNEQFF.

There are a few counts of this clone. J is TRBJ1-2 and V is TRBV7-2; tentatively, D is TRBD1 (5 bases). Germline values: CDR1 SGHTA, CDR2 FQGNSA. This CDR3 has 13 residues. Trimming took 5 bases from V and 4 from J, leaving 11 bases between them. The CDR3 nucleotides read TGTGCCAGCAGCGTTGACAGAGCCTATGGCTACACCTTC. Its protein is CASSVDRAYGYTF.

The chain employs TRBV28 and TRBJ2-5; D may be TRBD2 (5 bases). Germline CDR1 reads MDHEN; CDR2 reads SYDVKM. V was cut by 8 bases and J by 2 bases, with 12 bases left in between. There are 13 residues in the CDR3. The CDR3 DNA reads as TGTGCCAGCCAAGAGGGTAGGCAAGAGACCCAGTACTTC. Protein sequence: CASQEGRQETQYF.

The J gene is TRBJ2-7, the V gene TRBV28, with 13 bases matching TRBD2. This CDR3 contains 17 residues. The germline gives CDR1 MDHEN, CDR2 SYDVKM. The J segment lost 2 bases and the V segment lost 6 bases, leaving 10 bases of the junction unmatched. Here the CDR3 reads CASRRTSGSRAAYEQYF. The CDR3 DNA follows: TGTGCCAGCAGGAGGACTAGCGGGAGCCGGGCGGCCTACGAGCAGTACTTC.

The chain is built from TRBV5-1 and TRBJ1-6, with 7 bases lining up with TRBD1. Per the germline V gene, CDR1 is SGHRS and CDR2 is YFSETQ. V shed 1 base and J 6 bases; nucleotides not matched to a gene: 16. The length of the CDR3 is 19 residues. DNA for the CDR3: TGCGCCAGCAGCTTGATTTCCTTACGGACAGGAATCGGTAATTCACCCCTCCACTTT. It is translated as CASSLISLRTGIGNSPLHF.